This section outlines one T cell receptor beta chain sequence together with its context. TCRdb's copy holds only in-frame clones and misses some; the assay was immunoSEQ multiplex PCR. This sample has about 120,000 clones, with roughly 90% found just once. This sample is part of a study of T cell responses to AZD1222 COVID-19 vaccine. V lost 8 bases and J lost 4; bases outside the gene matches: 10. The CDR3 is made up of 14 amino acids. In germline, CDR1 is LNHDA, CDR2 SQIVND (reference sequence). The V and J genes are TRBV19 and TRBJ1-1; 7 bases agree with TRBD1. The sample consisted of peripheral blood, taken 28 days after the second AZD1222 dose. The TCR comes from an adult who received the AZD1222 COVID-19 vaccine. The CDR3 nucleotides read TGTGCCAGTTCTCAACAGGGGTACGGCACTGAAGCTTTCTTT. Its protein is CASSQQGYGTEAFF.